These T cell receptor beta chains were read from a single sample in a study of T cell responses to AZD1222 COVID-19 vaccine. Sequencing was performed with immunoSEQ multiplex PCR; in TCRdb, only in-frame clones are kept and a portion is missing. The sample lists 150,000 or so clones; roughly 94% were seen once. Sequenced here: peripheral blood, sampled on day 0 of AZD1222 vaccination. Receptor source: an adult in good health. Each CDR3 is given with its conserved first and last residue. D genes are given only for firm matches. The listing skips clone size in some rows; elsewhere it reads once, few, many or a size class.

J: TRBJ1-2
D: .
V: TRBV12-3/TRBV12-4
size: .
DNA: TGTGCCAGCAGTTTGCCCCCAGGCTATGGCTACACCTTC
CDR3: CASSLPPGYGYTF

J: TRBJ2-2
D: TRBD2
V: TRBV7-9
size: .
DNA: TGTGCCAGCAGCCCCGGACTAGCGGGAGGGGCTGGGGAGCTGTTTTTT
CDR3: CASSPGLAGGAGELFF

J: TRBJ1-2
D: .
V: TRBV28
size: .
DNA: TGTGCCAGCAGCACACGGGGGGTTTTATACAGTGGCTACACCTTC
CDR3: CASSTRGVLYSGYTF

J: TRBJ2-7
D: .
V: TRBV5-1
size: .
DNA: TGCGCCAGCAGCTTAGAGTCTTCATACGAGCAGTACTTC
CDR3: CASSLESSYEQYF

J: TRBJ2-3
D: .
V: TRBV20-1
size: once
DNA: TGCAGTGCTAAGTCCACAGATACGCAGTATTTT
CDR3: CSAKSTDTQYF

J: TRBJ2-2
D: .
V: TRBV5-1
size: .
DNA: TGCGCCAGCAGCTTGGTTGCAGGAGTGACCGGGGAGCTGTTTTTT
CDR3: CASSLVAGVTGELFF

J: TRBJ1-6
D: .
V: TRBV28
size: .
DNA: TGTGCCAGCAGTTTCTTTATACATTCGGATTCACCCCTCCACTTT
CDR3: CASSFFIHSDSPLHF

J: TRBJ2-7
D: .
V: TRBV29-1
size: once
DNA: TGCAGCGCCTATAGCGGATACGAGCAGTACTTC
CDR3: CSAYSGYEQYF

J: TRBJ2-5
D: TRBD1
V: TRBV12-3/TRBV12-4
size: .
DNA: TGTGCCAGCAGTTCGGGACAGGGAGCGACCCAGTACTTC
CDR3: CASSSGQGATQYF

J: TRBJ1-3
D: .
V: TRBV2
size: once
DNA: TGTGCCAGCAGGGGCTCTGGAAACACCATATATTTT
CDR3: CASRGSGNTIYF

J: TRBJ1-1
D: TRBD1
V: TRBV19
size: .
DNA: TGTGCCAGTAGCTGGACAGGGAGATCGAATACTGAAGCTTTCTTT
CDR3: CASSWTGRSNTEAFF

J: TRBJ1-1
D: .
V: TRBV28
size: .
DNA: TGTGCCAGCAGACGAGCGAACACTGAAGCTTTCTTT
CDR3: CASRRANTEAFF

J: TRBJ2-7
D: .
V: TRBV5-1
size: few
DNA: TGCGCCAGCAGCACACCGGGCGGCTACGAGCAGTACTTC
CDR3: CASSTPGGYEQYF

J: TRBJ1-3
D: .
V: TRBV11-2
size: .
DNA: TGTGCCAGCAGGCCAACTAGGAACGGAAACACCATATATTTT
CDR3: CASRPTRNGNTIYF

J: TRBJ1-1
D: TRBD1
V: TRBV27
size: .
DNA: TGTGCCAGCAGTTTTACTGACAGGGATGAAGCTTTCTTT
CDR3: CASSFTDRDEAFF

J: TRBJ1-1
D: TRBD1
V: TRBV20-1
size: once
DNA: TGCAGTGCTAGTAAGCTGGGACAGATGAACACTGAAGCTTTCTTT
CDR3: CSASKLGQMNTEAFF

J: TRBJ2-1
D: TRBD1
V: TRBV19
size: .
DNA: TGTGCCAGTAGCATTACGTGGACAGGGGAAGAGTTCTTC
CDR3: CASSITWTGEEFF

J: TRBJ2-7
D: .
V: TRBV28
size: .
DNA: TGTGCCAGCAGTTTCGGAGAGCAGTACTTC
CDR3: CASSFGEQYF

J: TRBJ1-1
D: TRBD1
V: TRBV7-8
size: .
DNA: TGTGCCAGCAGCTTCTGGACAGGGGGCCCGCAGGCGAACACTGAAGCTTTCTTT
CDR3: CASSFWTGGPQANTEAFF

J: TRBJ2-7
D: .
V: TRBV19
size: once
DNA: TGTGCCAGTACCCCTCTTTACTCCAGGAGCTCCTACGAGCAGTACTTC
CDR3: CASTPLYSRSSYEQYF

J: TRBJ1-5
D: .
V: TRBV19
size: .
DNA: TGTGCCAGTAGTGCAGGGGTGGTAAGCAATCAGCCCCAGCATTTT
CDR3: CASSAGVVSNQPQHF

J: TRBJ1-1
D: .
V: TRBV6-6
size: .
DNA: TGTGCCAGCAACAGGCAGGGTGGTCTCTCTGAAGCTTTCTTT
CDR3: CASNRQGGLSEAFF